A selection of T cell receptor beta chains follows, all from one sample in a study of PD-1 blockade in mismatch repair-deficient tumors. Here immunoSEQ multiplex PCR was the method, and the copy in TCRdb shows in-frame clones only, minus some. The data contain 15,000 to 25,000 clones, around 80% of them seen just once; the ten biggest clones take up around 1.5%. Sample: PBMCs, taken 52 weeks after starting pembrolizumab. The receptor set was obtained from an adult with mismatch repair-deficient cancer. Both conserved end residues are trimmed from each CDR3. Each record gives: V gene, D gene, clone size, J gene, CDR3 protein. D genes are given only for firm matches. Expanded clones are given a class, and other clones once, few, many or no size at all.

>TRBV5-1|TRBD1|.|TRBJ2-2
ASSSGGQGWTGELF
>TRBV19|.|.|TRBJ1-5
ASSENRGRPQH
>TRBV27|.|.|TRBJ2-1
ASSLFGENEQF
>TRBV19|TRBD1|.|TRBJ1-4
ASSIGDRNNEKLF
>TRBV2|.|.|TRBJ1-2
ASSGEQVEGYT
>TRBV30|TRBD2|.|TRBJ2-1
AWTGGLGNEQF
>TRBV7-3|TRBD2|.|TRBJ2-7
ASSRNPGLAGEQY
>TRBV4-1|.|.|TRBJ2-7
ASSRSIAETIHEQY
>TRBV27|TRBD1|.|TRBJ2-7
ASRFGQGRSEQY
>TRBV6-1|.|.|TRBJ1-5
ASSPRGFQPQH
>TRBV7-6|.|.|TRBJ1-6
ASSLAISNNSPLH
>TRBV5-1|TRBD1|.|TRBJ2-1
ASSFRLDRGGEQF
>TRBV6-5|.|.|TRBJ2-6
ASKRTGSGANVLT
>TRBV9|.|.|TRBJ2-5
ASSVGGLQETQY
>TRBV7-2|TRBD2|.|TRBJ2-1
ASSLEWTSGGNEQF
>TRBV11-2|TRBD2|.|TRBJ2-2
ASSSGLAGGTGELF
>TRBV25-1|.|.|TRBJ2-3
ASSAPGATDTQY
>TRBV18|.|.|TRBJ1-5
ASSSSYSWGPTINQPQH
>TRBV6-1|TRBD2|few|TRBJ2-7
ASSEALRGLANPGYEQY
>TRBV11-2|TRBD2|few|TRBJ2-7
ASSLVASGRASEQY
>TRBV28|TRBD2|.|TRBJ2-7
AIGRNEQY
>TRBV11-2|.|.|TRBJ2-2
ASSLEASTGELF
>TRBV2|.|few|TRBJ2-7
ASVSGTGYEQY
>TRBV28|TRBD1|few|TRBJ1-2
ASSLRQGLWKNGYT
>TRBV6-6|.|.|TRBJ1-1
ASSPGAVGTEAF